The rows below give T cell receptor beta chains drawn from one sample of a study of beta chain features in type 1 diabetes. Data came from immunoSEQ multiplex PCR; TCRdb stores just in-frame clones and leaves some out. This sample has 100,000 to 150,000 clones, with roughly 17% found just once. The sequenced sample consisted of central memory CD4+ T cells from blood. These receptors were obtained from a man younger than 30 with type 1 diabetes. CDR3s include the opening cysteine and the closing phenylalanine or tryptophan. The D gene is left open where the match is weak. Rows may omit the clone size; those that give it use once, few, many or a size class.

TRBJ2-5,.,.,TRBV15,TGTGCCACCAGCAGAGATAGGGCCGAGACCCAGTACTTC,CATSRDRAETQYF
TRBJ2-5,few,TRBD2,TRBV14,TGTGCCAGCAGCCAGCAGCGGGGGGGAGAGACCCAGTACTTC,CASSQQRGGETQYF
TRBJ2-2,few,.,TRBV7-2,TGTGCCAGCAGCCTCCTACTAGTAACCGGGGAGCTGTTTTTT,CASSLLLVTGELFF
TRBJ2-7,.,.,TRBV20-1,TGCAGTGCTAGTGACTACGAGCAGTACTTC,CSASDYEQYF
TRBJ1-1,many,TRBD1,TRBV18,TGTGCCAGCTCACCGTCGACAGGGGCAATCACTGAAGCTTTCTTT,CASSPSTGAITEAFF
TRBJ2-1,few,.,TRBV5-1,TGCGCCAGCAGCTCTAAAGCGGGTGATGAGCAGTTCTTC,CASSSKAGDEQFF
TRBJ1-3,.,TRBD1,TRBV7-8,TGTGCCAGCAGCACAGGGGGGGGAAGAAACACCATATATTTT,CASSTGGGRNTIYF
TRBJ2-5,.,TRBD1,TRBV4-1,TGCGCCAGCAGCCAAGTGGGGACAGGCCAAGAGACCCAGTACTTC,CASSQVGTGQETQYF
TRBJ1-1,.,TRBD1,TRBV29-1,TGCAGCGTCCCAAGGACAGGTTTGAACACTGAAGCTTTCTTT,CSVPRTGLNTEAFF
TRBJ1-2,few,.,TRBV4-1,TGCGCCAGCAGACCCGGACCGGGACGCACGGGGGGCTACACCTTC,CASRPGPGRTGGYTF
TRBJ1-1,many,.,TRBV29-1,TGCAGCGGCGGGGGTCCGAACACTATGAACACTGAAGCTTTCTTT,CSGGGPNTMNTEAFF
TRBJ1-2,few,TRBD1,TRBV7-3,TGTGCCAGCAGCTTCCCGGGACAGTACTATGGCTACACCTTC,CASSFPGQYYGYTF
TRBJ2-1,few,TRBD2,TRBV7-9,TGTGCCAGCACTAAGCGGGAGGGTGATGAGCAGTTCTTC,CASTKREGDEQFF
TRBJ2-1,few,.,TRBV4-3,TGCGCCAGCAGCCAAGATTTTGGCAATGAGCAGTTCTTC,CASSQDFGNEQFF
TRBJ2-6,few,.,TRBV5-4,TGTGCCAGCAGCCAGGAGACCGGGGCCAACGTCCTGACTTTC,CASSQETGANVLTF